Listed here are 12 T cell receptor beta chains from one sample, sequenced in a study of graft-versus-host responses after intestinal transplantation. The data were produced by immunoSEQ multiplex PCR, yet TCRdb's version contains in-frame clones alone and is incomplete. The table has roughly 120,000 clones, roughly 96% seen once. These TCRs' antigens remain unknown. The sample was unstimulated CD8+ T cells sorted from spleen or lymph node cells, taken before intestinal transplant. The receptor set was obtained from a human donor who received an intestinal transplant.

This clone was detected once. The rearrangement links TRBV10-3 to TRBJ2-3, with D perhaps TRBD2 (6 bases). From germline, CDR1 is ENHRY and CDR2 SYGVKD. The CDR3 totals 14 residues. Between the trimmed V and J ends, which lost 8 bases and 5 bases, there was a span of 17 bases. As DNA, the CDR3 is TGTGCCATCCTACGGGAGCATGGGGGAGATACGCAGTATTTT. This encodes CAILREHGGDTQYF.

CDR3 region: CASSETGRGNYGYTF. The CDR3 nucleotides read TGTGCCAGCAGTGAGACAGGGAGGGGTAACTATGGCTACACCTTC. The genes are TRBV6-1 and TRBJ1-2; 7 bases fit TRBD1. V lost 3 bases and J lost 1; bases outside the gene matches: 5. The CDR3 is 15 residues long. Germline CDR1 MNHNS, CDR2 SASEGT.

This chain connects TRBV7-4 to TRBJ1-1; D remains ambiguous. This CDR3 has 14 residues. Germline V gene sequence: CDR1 SGHVT, CDR2 SQSDAQ. V was cut by 3 bases and J by 0 bases, with 8 bases left in between. The CDR3 sequence: CASSFLGLNTEAFF. CDR3 nucleotides: TGTGCCAGCAGCTTCTTGGGATTGAACACTGAAGCTTTCTTT.

The chain carries TRBV27 and TRBJ1-5; no clear D gene. Germline V lookup: CDR1 MNHEY, CDR2 SMNVEV (reference sequence). The CDR3 spans 13 residues. Deletions cut 0 bases from V and 5 bases from J, with 5 bases between. The DNA of the CDR3 is TGTGCCAGCAGTTTATCAAGGGATCAGCCCCAGCATTTT. Its translation is CASSLSRDQPQHF.

V gene TRBV27 combines with J gene TRBJ2-1, with D unclear. Germline CDR1 and CDR2: MNHEY and SMNVEV (reference sequence). The CDR3 is 14 residues long. Trimming pared 0 bases from V and 5 bases from J, leaving 8 bases between. The CDR3 reads CASSLSTVNNEQFF. As DNA, the CDR3 is TGTGCCAGCAGTTTATCCACAGTTAACAATGAGCAGTTCTTC.

The rearrangement joins TRBV6-1 to TRBJ1-5; 10 nucleotides line up with TRBD1. Unmatched junction bases numbered 0, after V lost 3 bases and J lost 7 bases. Germline V gene sequence: CDR1 MNHNS, CDR2 SASEGT. This CDR3 has 13 amino acids. The CDR3 protein is CASSETGGQPQHF. CDR3 bases: TGTGCCAGCAGTGAGACAGGGGGCCAGCCCCAGCATTTT.

J is TRBJ1-1 and V is TRBV7-9; D unresolved. Between the trimmed V and J ends, which lost 1 base and 6 bases, there was a span of 3 bases. In germline, CDR1 is SEHNR, CDR2 FQNEAQ (reference sequence). This CDR3 is 11 amino acids long. This chain's CDR3 is CASSLVSEAFF. The CDR3 bases are TGTGCCAGCAGCTTAGTCTCTGAAGCTTTCTTT.

J is TRBJ2-2 and V is TRBV7-3; D possibly corresponds to TRBD2 (6 bases). The V gene's germline CDR1 is SGHTA and CDR2 FQGTGA. V lost 2 bases to trimming and J lost 1 base, with 8 bases between them. This CDR3 has 15 residues. The CDR3 spells CASSLLSGNTGELFF. As DNA, the CDR3 is TGTGCCAGCAGCTTACTTAGCGGGAACACCGGGGAGCTGTTTTTT. The variable domain in full, completed from reference TRBV7-3 and TRBJ2-2, reads GAGVSQTPSNKVTEKGKYVELRCDPISGHTALYWYRQSLGQGPEFLIYFQGTGAADDSGLPNDRFFAVRPEGSVSTLKIQRTERGDSAVYLCASSLLSGNTGELFFGEGSRLTVL.

This clone has a single count. The chain is built from TRBV2 and TRBJ1-3; no clear D gene. This CDR3 spans 18 amino acids. The V end was cut by 2 bases, the J end by 0 bases, with 17 bases between. Germline V lookup: CDR1 SNHLY, CDR2 FYNNEI. The chain's CDR3 is CASSETRPGKSSGNTIYF. CDR3 bases: TGTGCCAGCAGTGAAACTCGACCGGGGAAGAGCTCTGGAAACACCATATATTTT.

The rearrangement uses TRBV9 and TRBJ1-4; 12 bases fit TRBD1. Germline V gene sequence: CDR1 SGDLS, CDR2 YYNGEE. The V gene end was trimmed by 6 bases and the J gene end by 6 bases; junction bases not matched to a gene: 6. This CDR3 region has 15 residues. CDR3 region: CASTGTGGRHEKLFF. The CDR3 DNA sequence: TGTGCCAGCACCGGGACAGGGGGCCGGCATGAAAAACTGTTTTTT.

The chain combines TRBV7-9 with TRBJ2-5; D gene ambiguous. Trimming pared 2 bases from V and 3 bases from J, leaving 10 bases between. The CDR3 has 14 amino acids. Germline CDR1 is SEHNR and CDR2 is FQNEAQ (reference sequence). CDR3 sequence: CASSLIRTEETQYF. The CDR3 DNA reads as TGTGCCAGCAGCTTAATACGTACAGAAGAGACCCAGTACTTC.

The chain links TRBV27 to TRBJ2-1, with 8 bases lining up with TRBD2. Trimming removed 8 bases from V and 8 bases from J; junction bases left unmatched: 11. The CDR3 extends over 14 amino acids. Germline V gene sequence: CDR1 MNHEY, CDR2 SMNVEV (reference sequence). The CDR3 coding sequence is TGTGCCAGCCAACGGGAGGGCCGTGAGTATGAGCAGTTCTTC. This sequence encodes CASQREGREYEQFF.